Below, one TCR beta chain is given with its context. This record comes from a study of blood T cell repertoires in COVID-19. Study context: The United States, Italy and Spain provided the acute and convalescent COVID-19 samples.

V lost 6 bases to trimming and J lost 8 bases; unmatched junction nucleotides: 8. Germline CDR1 SNHLY, CDR2 FYNNEI. This CDR3 spans 14 amino acids. Only in-frame clones appear in the TCRdb table, and some are missing; sequencing was by immunoSEQ multiplex PCR. The sample has about 180,000 clones, approximately 85% seen once. Cohort allocation depended upon clinical history that participants reported. For recovered donors of Cohort 3, there were two negative PCRs, clearance, or symptom resolution. The chain uses TRBV2 and TRBJ1-5, with TRBD1 identical over 9 bases. Input material: PBMCs or T cells enriched from blood (not recorded which). This sequence originates from a woman in her 30s who had recovered from COVID-19. The CDR3 sequence is CASSGQGPREPQHF. Written as DNA, the CDR3 is TGTGCCAGCAGCGGACAGGGGCCGCGGGAGCCCCAGCATTTT.